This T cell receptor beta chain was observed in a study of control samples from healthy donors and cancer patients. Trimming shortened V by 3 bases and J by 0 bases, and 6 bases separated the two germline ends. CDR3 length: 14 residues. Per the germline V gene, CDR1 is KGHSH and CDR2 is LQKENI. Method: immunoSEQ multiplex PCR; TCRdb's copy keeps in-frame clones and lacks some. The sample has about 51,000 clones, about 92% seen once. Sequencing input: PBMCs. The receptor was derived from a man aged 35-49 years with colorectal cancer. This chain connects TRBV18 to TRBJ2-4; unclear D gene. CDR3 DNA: TGTGCCAGCTCACCCGGGTTAGCCAAAAACATTCAGTACTTC. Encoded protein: CASSPGLAKNIQYF.